These 20 T cell receptor beta chains were all obtained from the same sample, sequenced in a study of T cells in Graves' hyperthyroidism and ophthalmopathy. Amplified TCR beta CDR3 regions derived from RNA transcripts. The primer set for the first-round RT-PCR of the TCR CDR3 was HTBI. TCRdb ran MiXCR on the multiplex PCR reads and lists one entry per CDR3 protein. The sample consists of about 640,000 distinct CDR3 sequences, 13% to 15% of them appearing once. Sequenced input: blood. The receptors here all came from a woman between 45 and 65 years old with Graves' ophthalmopathy.

This clonotype showed up many times. The chain carries TRBV28 and TRBJ2-7; D is uncertain. Trimming left V 6 bases short and J 2 bases short, with 14 bases between. The germline V gene has CDR1 MDHEN and CDR2 SYDVKM. This CDR3 is built from 14 residues. The CDR3 region is CASRPASNTYEQYF. In DNA form, the CDR3 reads TGTGCCAGCAGACCGGCTAGTAACACCTACGAGCAGTACTTC.

This clonotype was seen a handful of times. In DNA form, the CDR3 reads TGCGCCAGCAGCCAAACAGTTAGCGGGACCTCCTACAATGAGCAGTTCTTC. Amino acids: CASSQTVSGTSYNEQFF. This sequence joins TRBV4-1 and TRBJ2-1; TRBD2 matches at 8 bases. From germline, CDR1 is MGHRA and CDR2 YSYEKL. The junction had 6 bases not matched to a gene; V was cut back by 2 bases and J by 0 bases. The CDR3 is made up of 17 amino acids.

This clonotype was counted only a few times. V and J are TRBV4-1 and TRBJ2-7, with D hard to call. The V end was cut by 1 base, the J end by 4 bases, with 14 bases between. Germline CDR1 MGHRA, CDR2 YSYEKL. CDR3 size: 15 residues. DNA for the CDR3: TGCGCCAGCAGCCAAGTGAAGGGAACGATATACGAGCAGTACTTC. Its protein is CASSQVKGTIYEQYF.

The rearrangement joins TRBV7-2 to TRBJ2-5, with 11 bases that match TRBD2. The germline V gene encodes CDR1 SGHTA and CDR2 FQGNSA. V lost 4 bases and J lost 8; bases outside the gene matches: 9. The CDR3 loop spans 15 amino acids. The CDR3 loop is CASSSSGTSGNTQYF. CDR3 DNA: TGTGCCAGCAGCTCGTCTGGGACTAGCGGAAATACCCAGTACTTC.

V gene TRBV5-5 combines with J gene TRBJ2-1, with TRBD2 matching over 7 bases. Germline V gene lookup returns CDR1 SGHKS and CDR2 YYEKEE (reference sequence). Trimming at V came to 4 bases and at J to 5 bases, leaving 15 bases not matched to a gene. This CDR3 has 17 amino acids. CDR3 in amino acids: CASSQVERLADDNEQFF. The CDR3 DNA sequence: TGTGCCAGCAGCCAAGTGGAGAGGCTAGCGGACGACAATGAGCAGTTCTTC.

This clonotype was counted only a few times. J is TRBJ2-1 and V is TRBV7-3; TRBD2 matches at 9 bases. V was pared by 2 bases and J by 4 bases, with 6 bases of the junction left unmatched. From germline, CDR1 is SGHTA and CDR2 FQGTGA. This CDR3 is 16 amino acids long. The CDR3 DNA reads as TGTGCCAGCAGCTTAGGGTTTCTAGCGGGATACAATGAGCAGTTCTTC. It yields the protein CASSLGFLAGYNEQFF.

This clonotype appeared a few times. CDR3 amino acids: CASGWGKGTGELFF. DNA of the CDR3: TGTGCCAGCGGCTGGGGAAAGGGCACCGGGGAGCTGTTTTTT. This chain joins TRBV27 and TRBJ2-2; D uncertain. The V and J ends lost 8 bases and 4 bases respectively, with 14 bases between them. Germline-derived CDR1 and CDR2 are MNHEY and SMNVEV (reference sequence). The CDR3 loop spans 14 amino acids.

The chain employs TRBV28 and TRBJ2-4, with a tentative D call TRBD2 (5 bases). V was trimmed by 4 bases and J by 0 bases, leaving 16 bases between them. The germline CDR1 and CDR2 sequences are MDHEN and SYDVKM. The CDR3 loop spans 17 amino acids. This chain's CDR3 is CASSSSWTRLAKNIQYF. The CDR3 nucleotides are TGTGCCAGCAGTTCCTCCTGGACTCGTTTAGCCAAAAACATTCAGTACTTC.

In its sample, this clonotype was seen many times. This rearrangement joins TRBV20-1 to TRBJ2-7; D gene uncertain. The germline V gene has CDR1 DFQATT and CDR2 SNEGSKA (reference sequence). CDR3 length equals 11 residues. With 5 bases removed from V and 7 bases from J, the gap between germline ends came to 12 bases. DNA of the CDR3: TGCAGTGCTCCTAAACTGCGGGAGCAGTACTTC. It codes for CSAPKLREQYF.

This clonotype was recorded many times. The chain employs TRBV4-3 and TRBJ2-3; D gene unclear. CDR1 is LGHNA, CDR2 YSLEER, per germline. The CDR3 spans 13 residues. Trimming shortened V by 0 bases and J by 2 bases, and 3 bases separated the two germline ends. The CDR3 sequence is CASSQDSTDTQYF. The CDR3 DNA follows: TGCGCCAGCAGCCAAGATTCCACAGATACGCAGTATTTT.

This clonotype was recorded a few times. V usage is TRBV5-1 and J usage is TRBJ2-1, with 9 bases matching TRBD1. The CDR3 spans 14 residues. From germline, CDR1 is SGHRS and CDR2 YFSETQ. The trim removed 4 bases at V and 5 bases at J, leaving 4 bases unmatched. CDR3 DNA: TGCGCCAGCAGCATCGGACAGGGGAACAATGAGCAGTTCTTC. Translating it yields CASSIGQGNNEQFF.

This clonotype was counted a few times. This chain connects TRBV7-3 to TRBJ1-5; 7 positions match TRBD1. Germline V gene data show CDR1 as SGHTA and CDR2 as FQGTGA. Losses at the gene ends were 5 bases for V and 8 bases for J; bases not matched to a gene: 9. The CDR3 runs to 14 residues. The CDR3 DNA reads as TGTGCCAGCAGCGCCCAGGGGGGCACAAAGCCCCAGCATTTT. This gives the protein CASSAQGGTKPQHF.

V gene TRBV12-3 or TRBV12-4 combines with J gene TRBJ2-7; maybe TRBD2 (5 bases). This CDR3 comprises 13 residues. The germline V and J ends were trimmed by 5 bases and 6 bases, with 14 bases remaining between them. For the CDR3, the DNA is TGTGCCAGCAGTCACGGACTGACGGCCGAGCAGTACTTC. This codes for CASSHGLTAEQYF.

This clonotype has at least ten counts. The V call is TRBV7-2, the J call TRBJ1-6, with no clear D. The V gene's germline CDR1 is SGHTA and CDR2 FQGNSA. Between the trimmed V and J ends, which lost 5 bases and 9 bases, there was a span of 5 bases. This CDR3 spans 11 amino acids. The CDR3 DNA follows: TGTGCCAGCAGCATCAGTTCACCCCTCCACTTT. It is translated as CASSISSPLHF.

This clonotype was counted only a few times. A much larger clone differs by one base, so this may be a read error. In DNA form, the CDR3 reads TGTGCCAGCGAAGGGACTAGCGCCTACGAGCAGTACTTC. It is translated as CASEGTSAYEQYF. The chain couples TRBV28 to TRBJ2-7; 10 bases match TRBD2. J gave up 2 bases and V 8 bases, and 3 bases lay outside the gene matches. This CDR3 contains 13 residues. Germline CDR1 reads MDHEN; CDR2 reads SYDVKM.

This clonotype turned up a few times. This chain joins TRBV6-1 and TRBJ1-4; 7 nucleotides align to TRBD1. Germline V gives CDR1 MNHNS, CDR2 SASEGT. The CDR3 covers 15 residues. The ends lost 2 bases at V and 4 bases at J; junction bases unmatched: 4. The CDR3 DNA sequence: TGTGCCAGCAGTGAACATGGACAGGATAATGAAAAACTGTTTTTT. It encodes CASSEHGQDNEKLFF.

This clonotype came up many times. This chain connects TRBV12-5 to TRBJ2-7; 9 bases map to TRBD1. The CDR3 runs 12 residues. CDR1 is LGHNT and CDR2 is FRNRAP in the germline V gene. V shed 6 bases and J 6 bases; nucleotides not matched to a gene: 3. The CDR3: CASGQGAFEQYF. CDR3 nucleotides: TGTGCTAGTGGACAGGGGGCATTCGAGCAGTACTTC.

A few counts support this clonotype. The chain links TRBV4-3 to TRBJ2-2, with 10 bases matching TRBD1. V lost 4 bases and J lost 6; bases outside the gene matches: 5. The CDR3 has 15 amino acids. Germline CDR1 and CDR2: LGHNA and YSLEER. The CDR3 sequence: CASSPRDRGSGELFF. In DNA form, the CDR3 reads TGCGCCAGCAGCCCCCGGGACAGGGGCTCCGGGGAGCTGTTTTTT.

In its sample, this clonotype was seen many times. The chain recombines TRBV12-3 or TRBV12-4 with TRBJ1-5; 11 bases line up with TRBD1. V shed 3 bases and J 6 bases; nucleotides not matched to a gene: 4. This CDR3 comprises 15 residues. The CDR3 loop reads CASSLGQGVGQPQHF. CDR3 nucleotide sequence: TGTGCCAGCAGTTTGGGACAGGGGGTCGGTCAGCCCCAGCATTTT.

There are many counts of this clonotype. The chain is built from TRBV7-9 and TRBJ2-7, with TRBD2 matching over 12 bases. Looked up from germline, CDR1 is SEHNR and CDR2 is FQNEAQ (reference sequence). Losses at the gene ends were 3 bases for V and 3 bases for J; bases not matched to a gene: 9. The CDR3 runs 17 residues. CDR3: CASSFAPLAGGIYEQYF. The CDR3 bases are TGTGCCAGCAGCTTTGCCCCACTAGCGGGAGGAATCTACGAGCAGTACTTC.